This passage covers 4 T cell receptor beta chains from one sample sequenced in a study of T cell clonotyping in hematopoietic cell transplantation. Sequencing was performed with immunoSEQ multiplex PCR; in TCRdb, only in-frame clones are kept and a portion is missing. The data hold around 14,000 clones, with more than 75% observed a single time. The sample consisted of PBMCs, taken 100 days after allogeneic stem cell transplant. These receptor sequences come from a male patient aged 50 to 60 who had an allogeneic stem cell transplant from an unrelated donor, so T cells may come from the graft donor. Some clones in this sample may be carry-over from other donors' samples.

This chain links TRBV5-6 with TRBJ1-1; D possibly corresponds to TRBD1 (6 bases). The CDR3 contains 16 residues. The germline V and J ends were trimmed by 4 bases and 4 bases, with 20 bases remaining between them. CDR1 SGHDT and CDR2 YYEEEE come from the germline V gene. The CDR3 region has the DNA TGTGCCAGCAGCCCCCGAAGCAGGGGCTATAGCACTGAAGCTTTCTTT. It yields the protein CASSPRSRGYSTEAFF.

V usage is TRBV5-1 and J usage is TRBJ2-7, with D possibly TRBD1 on 6 matching bases. Germline CDR1 and CDR2: SGHRS and YFSETQ. The CDR3 length is 15 residues. V was clipped by 4 bases and J by 0 bases, with 14 bases between them. The CDR3 loop reads CASSLPAGDSYEQYF. The CDR3 region has the DNA TGCGCCAGCAGCCTACCCGCAGGGGACTCCTACGAGCAGTACTTC.

The V gene is TRBV7-8, the J gene TRBJ1-3, with D tentatively TRBD1 (6 bases). CDR1 SGHVS and CDR2 FQNEAQ come from the germline V gene. The CDR3 contains 15 residues. V dropped 5 bases and J dropped 2 bases, with 13 bases sitting between them. In nucleotides, the CDR3 is TGTGCCAGCAGCCCCCGGACAGACACTGGAAACACCATATATTTT. It translates to CASSPRTDTGNTIYF.

The count of this clone is one. The chain recombines TRBV6-1 with TRBJ1-6, with TRBD1 as a possible D gene (6 bases). Germline loops: CDR1 MNHNS, CDR2 SASEGT. CDR3 length equals 15 residues. The V and J ends lost 0 bases and 5 bases respectively, with 8 bases between them. Here the CDR3 DNA reads TGTGCCAGCAGTGAAGCCCGACAGGATAATTCACCCCTCCACTTT. Protein: CASSEARQDNSPLHF.